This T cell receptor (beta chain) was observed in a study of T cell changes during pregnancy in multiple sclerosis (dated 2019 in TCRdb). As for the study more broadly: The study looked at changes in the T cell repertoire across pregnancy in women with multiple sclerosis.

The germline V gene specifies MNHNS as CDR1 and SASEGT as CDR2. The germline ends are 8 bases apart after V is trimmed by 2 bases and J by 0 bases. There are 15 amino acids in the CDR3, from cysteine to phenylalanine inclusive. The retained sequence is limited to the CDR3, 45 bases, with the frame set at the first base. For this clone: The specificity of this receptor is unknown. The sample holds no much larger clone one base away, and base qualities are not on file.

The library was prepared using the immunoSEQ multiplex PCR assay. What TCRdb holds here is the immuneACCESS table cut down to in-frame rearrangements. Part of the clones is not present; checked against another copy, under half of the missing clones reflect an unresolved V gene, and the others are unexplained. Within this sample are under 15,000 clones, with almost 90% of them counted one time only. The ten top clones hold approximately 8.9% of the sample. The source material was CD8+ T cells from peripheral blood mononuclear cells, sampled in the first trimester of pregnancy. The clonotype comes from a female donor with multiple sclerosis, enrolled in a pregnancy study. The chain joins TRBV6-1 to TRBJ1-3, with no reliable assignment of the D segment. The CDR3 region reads CASSESLSSGNTIYF. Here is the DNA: TGTGCCAGCAGTGAATCCTTGTCCTCTGGAAACACCATATATTTT.